This T cell receptor beta chain was identified during a study of blood T cell repertoires in COVID-19. Across the study: Spain, Italy and the United States supplied samples that represented acute and convalescent COVID-19. T cells, B-cell-depleted T cells, or PBMCs provided the cDNA or gDNA that served as material.

Study processing details: Researchers report that nucleated cell counts were estimated from reference gene primer amplification. Only in-frame clones appear in the TCRdb table, and some are missing; sequencing was by immunoSEQ multiplex PCR. V and J calls and clone size are copied from that table; D and trimming were computed from the DNA. The sample records around 140,000 clones, just under 80% being singletons. Germline CDR1 ENHRY, CDR2 SYGVKD. Trimming removed 3 bases from V and 5 bases from J; junction bases left unmatched: 9. CDR3 length: 17 residues. This sequence originates from a woman aged 60 to 75 with acute or convalescent COVID-19. The chain is built from TRBV10-3 and TRBJ2-7; TRBD2 aligns across 14 bases. Sequencing was performed on peripheral blood. The CDR3 DNA reads TGTGCCATCAGTGATCGGAGGAGACTAGCGGGAGGGGACGAGCAGTACTTC. Amino acid sequence: CAISDRRRLAGGDEQYF.